The 3 T cell receptor beta chains listed next were all sequenced from one sample in a study of CD8 T cells in Susac syndrome. RNA, at about 0.5 to 1 ug, was reverse transcribed with random hexamers. TCRdb passed the immunoSEQ multiplex PCR reads through MiXCR, listing each CDR3 protein once. There are approximately 160,000 distinct CDR3 sequences in the sample; approximately 93% occur only once, and about 0.09% lies in the top ten. The material sequenced was CD4+ T cells from PBMCs. Receptors were obtained from a human donor with multiple sclerosis.

The chain joins TRBV20-1 to TRBJ2-1, with unresolved D. The germline V gene encodes CDR1 DFQATT and CDR2 SNEGSKA (reference sequence). Between the trimmed V and J ends, which lost 5 bases and 7 bases, there was a span of 9 bases. The CDR3 contains 11 residues. The CDR3 DNA is TGCAGTGCTGGACCACAGAATGAGCAGTTCTTC. Protein product: CSAGPQNEQFF.

This clonotype was counted between two and nine times. The chain is built from TRBV7-9 and TRBJ1-1; no clear D. Germline V gene sequence: CDR1 SEHNR, CDR2 FQNEAQ (reference sequence). This CDR3 contains 11 residues. The germline V and J ends were trimmed by 6 bases and 1 base, with 3 bases remaining between them. The CDR3 sequence: CASSSNTEAFF. The CDR3 nucleotides read TGTGCCAGCAGTTCGAACACTGAAGCTTTCTTT.

A single count supports this clonotype. The chain combines TRBV23-1 with TRBJ1-1; the D gene is possibly TRBD1 (6 bases). Being an ORF, TRBV23-1 has a function that is uncertain. Trimming took off 4 bases at V and 5 bases at J, with 14 bases between the two ends. The CDR3 loop spans 14 amino acids. CDR3 nucleotide sequence: TGCGCCAGCAGTCCCAACAGGGCGAGGACTGAAGCTTTCTTT. Amino acid sequence: CASSPNRARTEAFF.